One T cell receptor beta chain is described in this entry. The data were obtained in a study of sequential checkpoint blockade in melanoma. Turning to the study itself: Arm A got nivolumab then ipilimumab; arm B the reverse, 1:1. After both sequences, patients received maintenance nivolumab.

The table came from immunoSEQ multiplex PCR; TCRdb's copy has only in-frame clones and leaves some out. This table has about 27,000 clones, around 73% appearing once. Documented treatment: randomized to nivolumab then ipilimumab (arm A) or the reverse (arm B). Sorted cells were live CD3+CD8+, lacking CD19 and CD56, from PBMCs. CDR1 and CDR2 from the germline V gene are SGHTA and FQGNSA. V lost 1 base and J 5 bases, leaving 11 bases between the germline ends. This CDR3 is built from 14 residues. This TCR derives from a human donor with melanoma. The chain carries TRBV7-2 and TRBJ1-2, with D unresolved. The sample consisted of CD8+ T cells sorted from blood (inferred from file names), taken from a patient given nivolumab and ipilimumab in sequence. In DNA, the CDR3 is TGTGCCAGCAGCTTAGATGAGGGCGATTATGGCTACACCTTC. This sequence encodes CASSLDEGDYGYTF.